A single sample is the source of the 17 T cell receptor beta chains below, sequenced in a study of T cell repertoires in cytomegalovirus infection. TCRdb reprocessed the reads with MiXCR, giving one entry per CDR3 protein. The sample holds fewer than 350,000 distinct CDR3 sequences, 9.5% seen once. Sequencing was done on a sample of PBMCs. These receptor sequences come from a human donor in good health (CMV status not recorded). Some clones in this sample may be carry-over from other donors' samples.

In this sample, this clonotype turned up many times. The chain combines TRBV20-1 with TRBJ1-2, with unresolved D. Germline loops: CDR1 DFQATT, CDR2 SNEGSKA (reference sequence). This CDR3 region has 13 residues. Trimming shortened V by 5 bases and J by 2 bases, and 12 bases separated the two germline ends. DNA for the CDR3: TGCAGTGCTCCCCGGGGAGGGAACTATGGCTACACCTTC. Translation gives CSAPRGGNYGYTF.

The chain employs TRBV18 and TRBJ2-5, with D uncertain. The V end was cut by 3 bases, the J end by 4 bases, with 9 bases between. The germline V gene encodes CDR1 KGHSH and CDR2 LQKENI. The length of the CDR3 is 13 residues. The chain's CDR3 is CASSPSDAETQYF. The CDR3 DNA is TGTGCCAGCTCACCGTCAGACGCAGAGACCCAGTACTTC.

This clonotype was picked up many times. J is TRBJ1-5 and V is TRBV2; D perhaps matches TRBD1 (6 bases). This CDR3 is built from 14 residues. Trimming cost V 2 bases and J 5 bases, with 10 bases left between them. From germline, CDR1 is SNHLY and CDR2 FYNNEI. CDR3 coding DNA: TGTGCCAGCAGTGAACGCAGGGGAGATCAGCCCCAGCATTTT. This gives the protein CASSERRGDQPQHF.

This clonotype was observed many times. This chain uses TRBV28 with TRBJ2-5; 12 bases map to TRBD1. CDR3 length: 16 residues. Germline CDR1 reads MDHEN; CDR2 reads SYDVKM. Germline trimming cut 4 bases from V and 5 bases from J; bases unmatched to any gene: 8. CDR3 in DNA: TGTGCCAGCAGTTCATGGGGACAGGGGGCGCGGGAGACCCAGTACTTC. This sequence encodes CASSSWGQGARETQYF. Drawing the rest from reference TRBV28 and TRBJ2-5, the complete variable domain is DVKVTQSSRYLVKRTGEKVFLECVQDMDHENMFWYRQDPGLGLRLIYFSYDVKMKEKGDIPEGYSVSREKKERFSLILESASTNQTSMYLCASSSWGQGARETQYFGPGTRLLVL.

This clonotype occurred a few times. J is TRBJ1-5 and V is TRBV30, with D perhaps TRBD1 (6 bases). Trimming pared 2 bases from V and 11 bases from J, leaving 16 bases between. Germline assignment: CDR1 GTSNPN and CDR2 SVGIG (reference sequence). This CDR3 has 13 amino acids. Written as DNA, the CDR3 is TGTGCCTGGAGTTACGCAGGGGAGGATGCCCAGCATTTT. It specifies CAWSYAGEDAQHF.

The V gene is TRBV7-4, the J gene TRBJ2-7; 8 bases are shared with TRBD2. Trimming cost V 4 bases and J 2 bases; bases outside gene matches: 7. The CDR3 has 15 amino acids. Germline lookup yields CDR1 SGHVT and CDR2 SQSDAQ. CDR3 in DNA: TGTGCCAGCAGCTCTACAGCGGGGGAAACCTACGAGCAGTACTTC. Its translation: CASSSTAGETYEQYF.

With regard to this clonotype: Its ends do not fully match the called genes, so a read error is possible. This rearrangement joins TRBV7-6 to TRBJ2-2, with 11 bases matching TRBD1. The CDR3 is 16 residues long. Germline V gene data show CDR1 as SGHVS and CDR2 as FNYEAQ. The CDR3 sequence: CASSSGQGARSGGLFF. The CDR3 nucleotides are TGTGCCAGCAGCTCCGGACAGGGGGCGCGGTCCGGGGGGCTGTTTTTT.

This clonotype was recorded a few times. This sequence joins TRBV20-1 and TRBJ2-3; D not resolved. The V end was cut by 4 bases, the J end by 0 bases, with 11 bases between. CDR3 length: 14 residues. The germline CDR1 and CDR2 sequences are DFQATT and SNEGSKA (reference sequence). The CDR3 reads CSATLQTSTDTQYF. The CDR3 DNA reads TGCAGTGCTACTCTTCAGACTAGCACAGATACGCAGTATTTT.

The V call is TRBV20-1, the J call TRBJ2-5; TRBD1 aligns across 8 bases. The trim removed 7 bases at V and 0 bases at J, leaving 4 bases unmatched. This CDR3 has 13 amino acids. Germline V gene sequence: CDR1 DFQATT, CDR2 SNEGSKA (reference sequence). The CDR3 bases are TGCAGTGTGACGGACAGGGACCAAGAGACCCAGTACTTC. Protein: CSVTDRDQETQYF.

CDR3 sequence (DNA): TGTGCCACCAGCAGAGATCATGGAGCGGAAGCCCCTCGAGCTTTCTTT. Translation: CATSRDHGAEAPRAFF. The V call is TRBV15, the J call TRBJ1-1; the D is unclear. Germline values: CDR1 LNHNV, CDR2 YYDKDF (reference sequence). V dropped 0 bases and J dropped 10 bases, with 21 bases sitting between them. The CDR3 spans 16 residues.

The chain couples TRBV12-3 or TRBV12-4 to TRBJ2-7; tentative D call: TRBD1 (6 bases). The CDR3 sequence is 14 residues long. The V and J ends lost 2 bases and 3 bases respectively, with 11 bases between them. The CDR3 reads CASSLIGGFYEQYF. The CDR3 bases are TGTGCCAGCAGTTTAATAGGGGGATTCTACGAGCAGTACTTC.

This clonotype was counted many times. The CDR3 region is CASSPMTGRGWRDTQYF. The CDR3 DNA reads as TGTGCCAGCAGCCCCATGACAGGTCGGGGTTGGAGGGATACGCAGTATTTT. J is TRBJ2-3 and V is TRBV7-3; D may be TRBD1 (6 bases). Germline values: CDR1 SGHTA, CDR2 FQGTGA. Trimming shortened V by 5 bases and J by 6 bases, and 24 bases separated the two germline ends. The CDR3 runs to 17 residues.

In this sample, this clonotype turned up a few times. The chain recombines TRBV18 with TRBJ2-6, with 8 bases matching TRBD2. Germline lookup yields CDR1 KGHSH and CDR2 LQKENI. The ends lost 3 bases at V and 2 bases at J; junction bases unmatched: 3. The CDR3 spans 16 residues. CDR3 sequence: CASSPAAGAGANVLTF. CDR3 sequence (DNA): TGTGCCAGCTCACCCGCAGCGGGGGCTGGGGCCAACGTCCTGACTTTC.

CDR3 sequence: CASSNERGYTF. The DNA for the CDR3 is TGCGCCAGCAGCAACGAGAGGGGCTACACCTTC. The J gene is TRBJ1-2, the V gene TRBV4-3; D not resolved. Germline V CDR1 and CDR2: LGHNA, YSLEER. The CDR3 has 11 amino acids. The V end was cut by 5 bases, the J end by 8 bases, with 9 bases between.

This clonotype showed up many times. The rearrangement uses TRBV6-1 and TRBJ1-2, with D perhaps matching TRBD1 (5 bases). Germline V gene data show CDR1 as MNHNS and CDR2 as SASEGT. There are 11 residues in the CDR3. The V end was cut by 5 bases, the J end by 13 bases, with 14 bases between. In DNA form, the CDR3 reads TGTGCCAGCAGTCGGGGCCCCTCGGTCACCTTC. It is translated as CASSRGPSVTF.

This clonotype was detected only a few times. The CDR3 spells CASSSRWAPHEQYF. In DNA, the CDR3 is TGTGCCAGCAGCTCCAGGTGGGCGCCCCACGAGCAGTACTTC. This chain connects TRBV3-1 to TRBJ2-7; D is unclear. Trimming took 5 bases from V and 5 from J, leaving 16 bases between them. From germline, CDR1 is LGHDT and CDR2 YNNKEL (reference sequence). This CDR3 spans 14 amino acids.

The rearrangement links TRBV29-1 to TRBJ1-1; D unresolved. Germline-derived CDR1 and CDR2 are SQVTM and ANQGSEA. Trimming left V 1 base short and J 1 base short, with 10 bases between. The CDR3 extends over 14 amino acids. The CDR3 DNA sequence: TGCAGCGTTGAAGCCCTTGGGGAGAACACTGAAGCTTTCTTT. It encodes CSVEALGENTEAFF.